Presented here are 27 T cell receptor beta chains from one specimen sequenced in a study of cytomegalovirus exposure and HLA in healthy donors. It was with 60 Vbeta and 13 Jbeta primers that the PCR ran. TCRdb's copy holds only in-frame clones and misses some; the assay was immunoSEQ multiplex PCR. The data show 120,000 or so clones, 81% seen once. Material for sequencing was PBMCs. The receptor set was obtained from a man between 18 and 35 years old in good health and CMV-seropositive.

The genes are TRBV2 and TRBJ1-2; 7 positions match TRBD1. The CDR3 loop spans 11 amino acids. V trimming: 8 bases; J trimming: 9 bases; junction bases outside the gene matches: 6. In germline, CDR1 is SNHLY, CDR2 FYNNEI. CDR3 nucleotide sequence: TGTGCCAGCGTCGACAGGGTGAGCTACACCTTC. Translation gives CASVDRVSYTF.

The chain combines TRBV5-6 with TRBJ2-1, with TRBD2 as a possible D gene (5 bases). V was cut by 4 bases and J by 0 bases, with 14 bases left in between. This CDR3 is built from 16 residues. Germline CDR1 is SGHDT and CDR2 is YYEEEE. The CDR3 DNA follows: TGTGCCAGCAGCGCCGGGTTGGGAGCCTCCTACAATGAGCAGTTCTTC. Its protein is CASSAGLGASYNEQFF.

This chain uses TRBV15 with TRBJ2-7; 13 positions match TRBD2. The CDR3 has 19 residues. The germline CDR1 and CDR2 sequences are LNHNV and YYDKDF (reference sequence). The V segment lost 1 base and the J segment 3 bases; nucleotides outside the gene matches: 12. The CDR3 reads CATSRGAGGTSGKNYEQYF. The DNA for the CDR3 is TGTGCCACCAGCAGAGGAGCCGGGGGGACTAGCGGGAAGAACTACGAGCAGTACTTC.

J is TRBJ2-5 and V is TRBV30; 10 bases fit TRBD2. Germline-derived CDR1 and CDR2 are GTSNPN and SVGIG (reference sequence). Losses at the gene ends were 0 bases for V and 1 base for J; bases not matched to a gene: 5. The CDR3 contains 16 residues. The DNA for the CDR3 is TGTGCCTGGAGTGTACCCCTAGCGGGGGCCCAAGAGACCCAGTACTTC. Its protein is CAWSVPLAGAQETQYF.

V is TRBV7-2 and J is TRBJ1-6, with D maybe TRBD1 (5 bases). Per germline, CDR1 SGHTA and CDR2 FQGNSA. This CDR3 is 15 amino acids long. V lost 0 bases and J lost 10, with 13 bases in between. CDR3 sequence reads: CASSLAQWGDSPLHF. The CDR3 DNA reads TGTGCCAGCAGCTTAGCTCAGTGGGGGGACTCACCCCTCCACTTT.

A note on this clone: Other DNA sequences in the same sample also yield this CDR3. This chain connects TRBV6-1 to TRBJ2-7, with 7 bases fitting TRBD2. After removal of 3 bases from V and 7 bases from J, the junction contained 15 bases not matched to a gene. Germline V gives CDR1 MNHNS, CDR2 SASEGT. The CDR3 is 16 amino acids. The CDR3 loop reads CASSEARAGVPREQYF. In DNA, the CDR3 is TGTGCCAGCAGTGAGGCGCGGGCGGGAGTACCGAGGGAGCAGTACTTC.

A few counts support this clone. This rearrangement joins TRBV7-9 to TRBJ1-2, with D unresolved. In germline, CDR1 is SEHNR, CDR2 FQNEAQ (reference sequence). This CDR3 is built from 14 residues. V dropped 3 bases and J dropped 4 bases, with 12 bases sitting between them. CDR3 residues: CASSFGELAYGYTF. CDR3 bases: TGTGCCAGCAGCTTTGGAGAGCTGGCCTATGGCTACACCTTC. The variable domain in full, completed from reference TRBV7-9 and TRBJ1-2, reads DTGVSQNPRHKITKRGQNVTFRCDPISEHNRLYWYRQTLGQGPEFLTYFQNEAQLEKSRLLSDRFSAERPKGSFSTLEIQRTEQGDSAMYLCASSFGELAYGYTFGSGTRLTVV.

The rearrangement joins TRBV1 to TRBJ1-1; TRBD1 is the table's D call and was not checked against the DNA. TRBV1 constitutes a pseudogene. CDR3 length: 16 residues. CDR3 sequence: CTSSQDLVTGETEAFF. CDR3 coding DNA: TGCACCAGCAGCCAAGATTTAGTGACAGGGGAGACTGAAGCTTTCTTT.

This clone was counted only a few times. The chain joins TRBV30 to TRBJ2-5; 9 bases fit TRBD2. From germline, CDR1 is GTSNPN and CDR2 SVGIG (reference sequence). The CDR3 has 15 residues. Trimming cost V 2 bases and J 1 base; bases outside gene matches: 5. The CDR3 DNA reads as TGTGCCTGGAGTCGGCGGCGGGGGGGCCAAGAGACCCAGTACTTC. It translates to CAWSRRRGGQETQYF.

The chain links TRBV2 to TRBJ2-7; D is unclear. In germline, CDR1 is SNHLY, CDR2 FYNNEI. Trimming took 6 bases from V and 4 from J, leaving 7 bases between them. CDR3 length: 11 residues. The CDR3 here is CASRRLYEQYF. The CDR3 DNA reads TGTGCCAGCAGACGGTTATACGAGCAGTACTTC.

The V call is TRBV21-1, the J call TRBJ2-7; no DNA check was done on the table's D call, TRBD1. TRBV21-1 is a known pseudogene. This CDR3 comprises 19 residues. CDR3 sequence (DNA): TGTGCCAGCGGAATCGGACAGGGTCATTACCCCACCGGAGGCTACGAGCAGTACTTC. This codes for CASGIGQGHYPTGGYEQYF.

The sample holds one count of this clone. The chain uses TRBV4-1 and TRBJ2-5; no firm D call. Germline CDR1 MGHRA, CDR2 YSYEKL. The V gene lost 5 bases and the J gene lost 2 bases, with 15 bases spanning the gap. This CDR3 is 15 amino acids long. The CDR3 DNA is TGCGCCAGCAGCGGCCCGAGGCGTTGGCAAGAGACCCAGTACTTC. This translates into CASSGPRRWQETQYF.

This chain joins TRBV7-2 and TRBJ2-3; TRBD1 matches at 10 bases. V shed 2 bases and J 4 bases; nucleotides not matched to a gene: 3. Germline CDR1 is SGHTA and CDR2 is FQGNSA. There are 15 residues in the CDR3. The CDR3, as DNA: TGTGCCAGCAGCTTACTGGGACAGGGGCCAGATACGCAGTATTTT. Residues: CASSLLGQGPDTQYF.

This rearrangement joins TRBV7-8 to TRBJ2-5, with 9 bases that match TRBD2. CDR3 length: 17 residues. V trimming: 0 bases; J trimming: 11 bases; junction bases outside the gene matches: 16. Looked up from germline, CDR1 is SGHVS and CDR2 is FQNEAQ. For the CDR3, the DNA is TGTGCCAGCAGCTTAGCTAGCGGGAGAGGTAGCTCGAGGGAGCAGTACTTC. Encoded protein: CASSLASGRGSSREQYF.

This sequence joins TRBV5-4 and TRBJ1-6, with D possibly being TRBD1 (5 bases). CDR1 SGHNT and CDR2 YYREEE come from the germline V gene (reference sequence). CDR3 size: 14 residues. Deletions cut 2 bases from V and 5 bases from J, with 8 bases between. CDR3 region: CASSFRGNNSPLHF. The CDR3 DNA sequence: TGTGCCAGCAGCTTCCGGGGGAATAATTCACCCCTCCACTTT.

V is TRBV6-4 and J is TRBJ1-5, with 9 bases lining up with TRBD1. Germline assignment: CDR1 MRHNA and CDR2 SNTAGT. The J segment lost 4 bases and the V segment lost 6 bases, leaving 7 bases of the junction unmatched. The CDR3 consists of 15 residues. As DNA, the CDR3 is TGTGCCAGCAGGTCAGGACAGGGGTCAAATCAGCCCCAGCATTTT. Translating gives CASRSGQGSNQPQHF.

The chain couples TRBV5-1 to TRBJ2-5, with D unclear. CDR3 size: 13 residues. Germline loops: CDR1 SGHRS, CDR2 YFSETQ. V gave up 0 bases and J gave up 3 bases, with 6 bases separating them. CDR3 in amino acids: CASSLAPEETQYF. Written as DNA, the CDR3 is TGCGCCAGCAGCTTGGCCCCCGAAGAGACCCAGTACTTC.

Note on this clone: Other DNA variants within this sample encode the same CDR3. V gene TRBV27 combines with J gene TRBJ1-1, with no clear D. The CDR3 runs 15 residues. V was cut by 5 bases and J by 1 base, with 14 bases left in between. Germline loops: CDR1 MNHEY, CDR2 SMNVEV (reference sequence). DNA of the CDR3: TGTGCCAGCAGTCCCCGCACAGCTCCGAACACTGAAGCTTTCTTT. The encoded protein is CASSPRTAPNTEAFF.

The chain joins TRBV11-3 to TRBJ2-7; maybe TRBD1 (5 bases). V dropped 3 bases and J dropped 5 bases, with 11 bases sitting between them. This CDR3 is 13 amino acids long. The germline V gene has CDR1 SGHNT and CDR2 YENEEA. The CDR3 region is CASSFGAPNEQYF. The CDR3 region has the DNA TGTGCCAGCAGCTTTGGGGCCCCTAACGAGCAGTACTTC.

The chain links TRBV29-1 to TRBJ2-7, with 9 bases fitting TRBD2. Germline V gene sequence: CDR1 SQVTM, CDR2 ANQGSEA. The V and J ends lost 4 bases and 0 bases, in that order; junction bases with no gene match: 7. This CDR3 region has 15 residues. The CDR3 sequence: CSVAGLAGTSYEQYF. CDR3 nucleotides: TGCAGCGTTGCTGGGCTAGCGGGGACCTCCTACGAGCAGTACTTC.

The chain joins TRBV5-5 to TRBJ2-2, with 7 bases that match TRBD2. V lost 2 bases and J lost 5; bases outside the gene matches: 6. Germline CDR1 and CDR2: SGHKS and YYEKEE (reference sequence). The CDR3 is 15 residues long. Here the CDR3 reads CASSFLAVSTGELFF. CDR3 bases: TGTGCCAGCAGCTTTCTAGCGGTATCAACCGGGGAGCTGTTTTTT.

V gene TRBV27 combines with J gene TRBJ2-1; 8 nucleotides align to TRBD2. After removal of 6 bases from V and 1 base from J, the junction contained 5 bases not matched to a gene. Per the germline V gene, CDR1 is MNHEY and CDR2 is SMNVEV (reference sequence). This CDR3 is 15 amino acids long. The CDR3: CASSLSGISYNEQFF. The CDR3, as DNA: TGTGCCAGCAGCCTTAGCGGGATATCCTACAATGAGCAGTTCTTC.

The chain recombines TRBV7-9 with TRBJ1-2, with 7 bases aligning to TRBD1. V was clipped by 0 bases and J by 7 bases; unmatched bases: 5. The CDR3 totals 14 residues. CDR1 is SEHNR and CDR2 is FQNEAQ in the germline V gene (reference sequence). Here the CDR3 DNA reads TGTGCCAGCAGCTTAGCGGGACAGCCGGTTGGCTACACCTTC. Protein: CASSLAGQPVGYTF.

The rearrangement joins TRBV5-4 to TRBJ2-5, with TRBD1 matching 10 bases. The CDR3 is 16 residues long. The trim removed 4 bases at V and 5 bases at J, leaving 11 bases unmatched. Germline CDR1 and CDR2: SGHNT and YYREEE (reference sequence). The CDR3 is CASSLADRGESETQYF. Here the CDR3 DNA reads TGTGCCAGCAGCCTGGCGGACAGGGGGGAGAGTGAGACCCAGTACTTC.

This clone was picked up a small number of times. This chain joins TRBV10-3 and TRBJ1-3, with 8 bases that match TRBD1. CDR3 length equals 16 residues. Germline V lookup: CDR1 ENHRY, CDR2 SYGVKD. V gave up 3 bases and J gave up 0 bases; unmatched junction bases: 4. CDR3 nucleotide sequence: TGTGCCATCAGTGACCCGACAGGGGACTCTGGAAACACCATATATTTT. Its translation: CAISDPTGDSGNTIYF.

The chain recombines TRBV7-2 with TRBJ2-3; 9 bases are a match to TRBD1. The CDR3 is 15 residues long. The germline CDR1 and CDR2 sequences are SGHTA and FQGNSA. V trimming: 5 bases; J trimming: 4 bases; junction bases outside the gene matches: 7. The CDR3 reads CASSPPGQGSDTQYF. The CDR3 DNA sequence: TGTGCCAGCAGCCCCCCGGGACAGGGATCAGATACGCAGTATTTT.

The J gene is TRBJ1-1, the V gene TRBV7-9, with TRBD1 as a possible D gene (6 bases). This CDR3 has 15 residues. Germline lookup yields CDR1 SEHNR and CDR2 FQNEAQ (reference sequence). Trimming took off 0 bases at V and 8 bases at J, with 16 bases between the two ends. In DNA form, the CDR3 reads TGTGCCAGCAGCTTAGCGGGACAAGGGATTCGCGAAGCTTTCTTT. As protein: CASSLAGQGIREAFF. The full variable domain, completed using reference TRBV7-9 and TRBJ1-1, is DTGVSQNPRHKITKRGQNVTFRCDPISEHNRLYWYRQTLGQGPEFLTYFQNEAQLEKSRLLSDRFSAERPKGSFSTLEIQRTEQGDSAMYLCASSLAGQGIREAFFGQGTRLTVV.